The rows below give T cell receptor beta chains drawn from one sample of a study of T cell responses to AZD1222 COVID-19 vaccine. TCRdb keeps only in-frame clones here, not all; method: immunoSEQ multiplex PCR. The profile shows 250,000 to 300,000 clones, around 93% of them singletons. The sample was peripheral blood, taken 28 days after the second AZD1222 dose. These receptors were taken from an adult who received the AZD1222 COVID-19 vaccine. Each CDR3 is given with its conserved first and last residue. A D gene is named only where the DNA matches it firmly. Clone size is stated in some rows and not others, as once, few, many or a class when expanded.

v_call	clone_size	j_call	d_call	cdr3_nt	cdr3_aa
TRBV15	-	TRBJ1-5	-	TGTGCCACCAGCAGGAGTGACACGGCTAATCAGCCCCAGCATTTT	CATSRSDTANQPQHF
TRBV12-5	-	TRBJ2-1	-	TGTGCTAGTGGTTTGGGGTATGAGCAGTTCTTC	CASGLGYEQFF
TRBV5-6	-	TRBJ2-5	TRBD2	TGTGCCAGCGGGGGACTAGCGGGGCGCGAAGAGACCCAGTACTTC	CASGGLAGREETQYF
TRBV28	-	TRBJ2-7	-	TGTGCCAGCAGTGGCGAGCAGGTTAGCTCCTACGAGCAGTACTTC	CASSGEQVSSYEQYF
TRBV24-1	-	TRBJ2-2	TRBD1	TGTGCCACCAACGACGGAGGGACAGGGACGACCGGGGAGCTGTTTTTT	CATNDGGTGTTGELFF
TRBV5-1	few	TRBJ1-2	-	TGCGCCAGCAGCTTGACAGGTGACTATGGCTACACCTTC	CASSLTGDYGYTF
TRBV4-2	once	TRBJ1-6	-	TGTGCCAGCAGCCAAGAAGCCGTTCATGGATATAATTCACCCCTCCACTTT	CASSQEAVHGYNSPLHF
TRBV5-4	-	TRBJ2-2	TRBD1	TGTGCCAGCAGCCTCGGACAGGGGGGATTTACCGGGGAGCTGTTTTTT	CASSLGQGGFTGELFF
TRBV9	-	TRBJ1-2	TRBD1	TGTGCCAGCAGCGCGACAGGGGGCGCAGGTGGCTACACCTTC	CASSATGGAGGYTF
TRBV27	once	TRBJ2-3	-	TGTGCCAACAAGGAGGGGCCAGATACGCAGTATTTT	CANKEGPDTQYF